Below are 30 T cell receptor beta chains sequenced from a single sample in a study of CD8 T cells in ankylosing spondylitis. One entry per CDR3 protein results from TCRdb running MiXCR on the 5' RACE reads. The profile covers approximately 100,000 distinct CDR3 sequences, with about 8.5% appearing a single time and around a tenth taken by the ten largest. The sequenced sample consisted of blood, either unsorted or a sorted T cell fraction (not recorded which). These TCRs come from a male donor with ankylosing spondylitis or in good health (not recorded which).

This clonotype appeared many times. The gene calls are TRBV7-9 and TRBJ1-5; TRBD1 might be the D (6 bases). The CDR3 has 15 amino acids. V was cut by 4 bases and J by 5 bases, with 15 bases left in between. Germline lookup yields CDR1 SEHNR and CDR2 FQNEAQ (reference sequence). The CDR3 protein is CASSSTGRGDQPQHF. The CDR3 DNA reads as TGTGCCAGCAGCTCCACCGGCAGGGGCGATCAGCCCCAGCATTTT. Using reference TRBV7-9 and TRBJ1-5 for the parts outside the CDR3, the full variable domain is DTGVSQNPRHKITKRGQNVTFRCDPISEHNRLYWYRQTLGQGPEFLTYFQNEAQLEKSRLLSDRFSAERPKGSFSTLEIQRTEQGDSAMYLCASSSTGRGDQPQHFGDGTRLSIL.

This clonotype has at least ten counts. This chain uses TRBV4-2 with TRBJ2-5, with TRBD1 identical over 9 bases. The germline V gene has CDR1 LGHNA and CDR2 YNFKEQ. CDR3 length: 16 residues. V was clipped by 4 bases and J by 4 bases; unmatched bases: 10. The CDR3 DNA reads TGTGCCAGCAGCCGAGTTCCGGGACAGGGTACAGAGACCCAGTACTTC. Translation gives CASSRVPGQGTETQYF.

This clonotype was observed a handful of times. The chain couples TRBV7-2 to TRBJ2-1, with 11 bases lining up with TRBD1. The germline V gene encodes CDR1 SGHTA and CDR2 FQGNSA. CDR3 length equals 19 residues. J gave up 9 bases and V 4 bases, and 20 bases lay outside the gene matches. CDR3 DNA: TGTGCCAGCAGCTCAGCGATGGGACAGGGGGGCGGGAGCATCAGTGAGCAGTTCTTC. Translation: CASSSAMGQGGGSISEQFF.

This clonotype came up many times. The chain is built from TRBV7-2 and TRBJ2-5; D call uncertain. The CDR3 length is 13 residues. Germline CDR1 and CDR2: SGHTA and FQGNSA. Trimming shortened V by 1 base and J by 0 bases, and 3 bases separated the two germline ends. For the CDR3, the DNA is TGTGCCAGCAGCTTAGGGTACCAAGAGACCCAGTACTTC. It specifies CASSLGYQETQYF.

Many counts were recorded for this clonotype. The gene calls are TRBV19 and TRBJ2-4; tentatively, D is TRBD1 or TRBD2 (5 bases each). The CDR3 sequence is 15 residues long. Germline CDR1 and CDR2: LNHDA and SQIVND (reference sequence). V was cut by 1 base and J by 8 bases, with 15 bases left in between. This chain's CDR3 is CASSIGGTKWDIQYF. The CDR3 DNA follows: TGTGCCAGTAGTATAGGAGGGACCAAGTGGGACATTCAGTACTTC.

This clonotype has ten or more counts. This chain joins TRBV12-3 or TRBV12-4 and TRBJ2-2; 7 bases fit TRBD2. There are 16 residues in the CDR3. Unmatched junction bases numbered 13, after V lost 6 bases and J lost 6 bases. The CDR3: CASSGVGGPQPGELFF. Here the CDR3 DNA reads TGTGCCAGCAGCGGCGTGGGAGGGCCGCAACCCGGGGAGCTGTTTTTT.

This clonotype was seen repeatedly, ten times or more. The gene calls are TRBV4-1 and TRBJ2-3; D remains unclear. Germline V gene lookup returns CDR1 MGHRA and CDR2 YSYEKL. The V end was cut by 4 bases, the J end by 2 bases, with 7 bases between. The CDR3 runs 13 residues. CDR3 sequence (DNA): TGCGCCAGCAGCCCCAAGCCCACAGATACGCAGTATTTT. Translation: CASSPKPTDTQYF.

In this sample, this clonotype turned up many times. The chain has TRBV6-4 and TRBJ2-5; 11 nucleotides line up with TRBD2. Germline CDR1 is MRHNA and CDR2 is SNTAGT. The CDR3 is made up of 15 amino acids. With 5 bases clipped from V and 5 bases from J, the junction kept 7 bases outside the gene matches. The chain's CDR3 is CASSILAGGLETQYF. CDR3 nucleotides: TGTGCCAGCAGTATCCTAGCGGGGGGATTGGAGACCCAGTACTTC.

The genes are TRBV4-2 and TRBJ2-1, with 8 bases aligning to TRBD2. Germline assignment: CDR1 LGHNA and CDR2 YNFKEQ. The V segment lost 4 bases and the J segment 3 bases; nucleotides outside the gene matches: 5. This CDR3 region has 15 residues. In DNA form, the CDR3 reads TGTGCCAGCAGCCCCTCAGCGGGGGTCTACAATGAGCAGTTCTTC. Its protein product is CASSPSAGVYNEQFF.

This clonotype was recorded many times. For the CDR3, the DNA is TGTGCCAGCAGTTACTTCCGGGACAGGGACTACGAGCAGTACTTC. Translating it yields CASSYFRDRDYEQYF. J is TRBJ2-7 and V is TRBV6-2 or TRBV6-3; 9 bases fit TRBD1. Germline CDR1 is MNHEY and CDR2 is SVGEGT. The CDR3 extends over 15 amino acids. V shed 1 base, J shed 3 bases, and the junction held 4 bases outside the gene matches.

This clonotype was recorded at least ten times. The chain carries TRBV30 and TRBJ2-2; maybe TRBD2 (5 bases). The CDR3 spans 14 residues. With 4 bases removed from V and 2 bases from J, the gap between germline ends came to 11 bases. Germline CDR1 GTSNPN, CDR2 SVGIG (reference sequence). CDR3 amino acids: CAWKASLNTGELFF. For the CDR3, the DNA is TGTGCCTGGAAAGCTAGCCTTAACACCGGGGAGCTGTTTTTT.

This clonotype was observed at least ten times. This sequence joins TRBV5-1 and TRBJ2-2; D might be TRBD2 (6 bases). This CDR3 has 15 amino acids. Germline V gene sequence: CDR1 SGHRS, CDR2 YFSETQ. Trimming pared 0 bases from V and 1 base from J, leaving 7 bases between. The CDR3 DNA reads as TGCGCCAGCAGCTTGGGCGGGGTGAACACCGGGGAGCTGTTTTTT. Amino acid sequence: CASSLGGVNTGELFF.

Many counts were recorded for this clonotype. The chain couples TRBV20-1 to TRBJ2-1; D gene ambiguous. The CDR3 is 12 amino acids. Germline V lookup: CDR1 DFQATT, CDR2 SNEGSKA (reference sequence). With 3 bases removed from V and 5 bases from J, the gap between germline ends came to 8 bases. The CDR3 bases are TGCAGTGCTAGGAACACAAACAATGAGCAGTTCTTC. Translation gives CSARNTNNEQFF.

The chain uses TRBV29-1 and TRBJ2-1; 8 positions match TRBD2. This CDR3 contains 15 residues. V lost 8 bases, J lost 1 base, and 10 bases stayed unmatched. Germline V CDR1 and CDR2: SQVTM, ANQGSEA. CDR3 amino acids: CSITTGGYSYNEQFF. The CDR3 DNA is TGCAGCATAACTACGGGAGGGTATTCCTACAATGAGCAGTTCTTC.

Only a few counts were recorded for this clonotype. This chain joins TRBV6-2 or TRBV6-3 and TRBJ2-3; D might be TRBD2 (5 bases). The germline gives CDR1 MNHEY, CDR2 SVGEGT. CDR3 length equals 13 residues. V was pared by 8 bases and J by 4 bases, with 13 bases between. The CDR3 DNA sequence: TGTGCCAGCGAGGGCCCATGGGCAGATACGCAGTATTTT. Encoded protein: CASEGPWADTQYF.

CDR3 bases: TGCAGTGCTTACGGCAGAACCCCCGAGCAGTACTTC. The encoded protein is CSAYGRTPEQYF. The gene calls are TRBV20-1 and TRBJ2-7, with D hard to call. Trimming left V 5 bases short and J 6 bases short, with 14 bases between. Germline assignment: CDR1 DFQATT and CDR2 SNEGSKA (reference sequence). CDR3 length equals 12 residues.

This clonotype came up many times. The chain joins TRBV7-8 to TRBJ1-1; the D gene is possibly TRBD1 (5 bases). V was pared by 3 bases and J by 2 bases, with 16 bases between. Per the germline V gene, CDR1 is SGHVS and CDR2 is FQNEAQ. The CDR3 sequence is 16 residues long. As DNA, the CDR3 is TGTGCCAGCAGCTTCAATCGACAGCGCCAAAACACTGAAGCTTTCTTT. This codes for CASSFNRQRQNTEAFF.

This clonotype was seen repeatedly, ten times or more. The chain has TRBV18 and TRBJ2-7; unclear D gene. The CDR3 extends over 16 amino acids. CDR1 and CDR2 (germline): KGHSH, LQKENI. The germline V and J ends were trimmed by 0 bases and 0 bases, with 12 bases remaining between them. CDR3 sequence (DNA): TGTGCCAGCTCACCACCGTTCACCTCTGGCTCCTACGAGCAGTACTTC. Protein product: CASSPPFTSGSYEQYF.

This clonotype was recorded many times. The chain links TRBV20-1 to TRBJ2-1; 7 positions agree with TRBD1. CDR3 length: 11 residues. V trimming: 6 bases; J trimming: 9 bases; junction bases outside the gene matches: 5. Germline V gene data show CDR1 as DFQATT and CDR2 as SNEGSKA (reference sequence). Written as DNA, the CDR3 is TGCAGTGCAACGACAGGGTTTGAGCAGTTCTTC. Its translation is CSATTGFEQFF.

This clonotype came up a few times. The rearrangement uses TRBV7-9 and TRBJ2-7; D ambiguous. The germline gives CDR1 SEHNR, CDR2 FQNEAQ (reference sequence). There are 15 residues in the CDR3. With 1 base removed from V and 3 bases from J, the gap between germline ends came to 13 bases. For the CDR3, the DNA is TGTGCCAGCAGCTTAGGAGCAGCCCAAAACTACGAGCAGTACTTC. Its translation is CASSLGAAQNYEQYF.

This clonotype was counted ten times or more. The chain joins TRBV4-1 to TRBJ2-5; D may match TRBD1 or TRBD2 (5 bases each). CDR3 length: 15 residues. Germline CDR1 and CDR2: MGHRA and YSYEKL. The ends were cut back, 5 bases at V and 5 bases at J, with 18 bases in the middle. The CDR3 bases are TGCGCCAGCAGCGACTCGTCGGGACCCTACGAGACCCAGTACTTC. Amino acid sequence: CASSDSSGPYETQYF.

This clonotype was seen repeatedly, ten times or more. The rearrangement links TRBV29-1 to TRBJ2-7, with a tentative D call TRBD2 (5 bases). With 4 bases removed from V and 0 bases from J, the gap between germline ends came to 7 bases. From germline, CDR1 is SQVTM and CDR2 ANQGSEA. The CDR3 is 12 residues long. The DNA of the CDR3 is TGCAGCGTTGGGGGAGCCTCCTACGAGCAGTACTTC. Translation: CSVGGASYEQYF.

At least ten counts were recorded for this clonotype. The chain links TRBV20-1 to TRBJ1-6, with 7 bases lining up with TRBD1. This CDR3 comprises 15 residues. Germline CDR1 and CDR2: DFQATT and SNEGSKA (reference sequence). V lost 1 base to trimming and J lost 8 bases; unmatched junction nucleotides: 8. The CDR3 sequence is CSARGERTGDSPLHF. The DNA of the CDR3 is TGCAGTGCTAGAGGAGAGAGAACAGGGGATTCACCCCTCCACTTT.

This clonotype turned up a few times. The CDR3 reads CASSLNAADQPQHF. CDR3 coding DNA: TGTGCCAGCAGCTTAAACGCAGCCGATCAGCCCCAGCATTTT. V is TRBV11-2 and J is TRBJ1-5; D unresolved. CDR3 size: 14 residues. Germline CDR1 SGHAT, CDR2 FQNNGV. V lost 2 bases, J lost 5 bases, and 10 bases lay in between. The whole variable domain, filled in from reference TRBV11-2 and TRBJ1-5, reads EAGVAQSPRYKIIEKRQSVAFWCNPISGHATLYWYQQILGQGPKLLIQFQNNGVVDDSQLPKDRFSAERLKGVDSTLKIQPAKLEDSAVYLCASSLNAADQPQHFGDGTRLSIL.

Ten or more counts support this clonotype. The chain joins TRBV12-3 or TRBV12-4 to TRBJ2-1; 7 bases are shared with TRBD1. This CDR3 is 14 amino acids long. V trimming: 6 bases; J trimming: 8 bases; junction bases outside the gene matches: 10. The CDR3 bases are TGTGCCAGCAGCCCCCCCGACAGGGTCCATGAGCAGTTCTTC. Translated: CASSPPDRVHEQFF.

The rearrangement uses TRBV29-1 and TRBJ2-5; D unresolved. The CDR3 spans 12 residues. V was cut by 5 bases and J by 2 bases, with 9 bases left in between. Germline loops: CDR1 SQVTM, CDR2 ANQGSEA. The CDR3 loop is CSVMRQQETQYF. The CDR3 bases are TGCAGCGTTATGAGGCAGCAAGAGACCCAGTACTTC.

This clonotype showed up many times. The chain is built from TRBV20-1 and TRBJ1-2; D is possibly TRBD1 (6 bases). Germline V lookup: CDR1 DFQATT, CDR2 SNEGSKA (reference sequence). Between the trimmed V and J ends, which lost 3 bases and 8 bases, there was a span of 25 bases. The length of the CDR3 is 16 residues. CDR3 loop: CSARGLGAGEQGGYTF. The CDR3 DNA reads as TGCAGTGCTAGGGGGTTAGGCGCAGGTGAACAGGGCGGCTACACCTTC.

This clonotype was recorded at least ten times. The chain combines TRBV6-1 with TRBJ2-1; a weak D match, TRBD1 (5 bases). V was clipped by 8 bases and J by 1 base, with 15 bases between them. The CDR3 covers 15 residues. Germline loops: CDR1 MNHNS, CDR2 SASEGT. The CDR3 loop reads CASGRPGLSYNEQFF. CDR3 bases: TGTGCCAGCGGACGACCAGGGCTATCCTACAATGAGCAGTTCTTC.

This clonotype was recorded at least ten times. The chain joins TRBV5-1 to TRBJ2-5; TRBD1 agrees at 7 bases. The germline V gene encodes CDR1 SGHRS and CDR2 YFSETQ. The length of the CDR3 is 13 residues. Germline trimming cut 5 bases from V and 2 bases from J; bases unmatched to any gene: 3. The CDR3 loop reads CASRIQGQETQYF. DNA of the CDR3: TGCGCCAGCAGGATACAGGGGCAAGAGACCCAGTACTTC. The full variable domain, with the rest looked up from reference TRBV5-1 and TRBJ2-5, is KAGVTQTPRYLIKTRGQQVTLSCSPISGHRSVSWYQQTPGQGLQFLFEYFSETQRNKGNFPGRFSGRQFSNSRSEMNVSTLELGDSALYLCASRIQGQETQYFGPGTRLLVL.

This clonotype has ten or more counts. This chain links TRBV10-3 with TRBJ2-1; D is undetermined. The CDR3 covers 11 residues. The germline V gene encodes CDR1 ENHRY and CDR2 SYGVKD. V lost 3 bases and J 5 bases, leaving 2 bases between the germline ends. The CDR3 DNA follows: TGTGCCATCAGTGACAACAATGAGCAGTTCTTC. It codes for CAISDNNEQFF.